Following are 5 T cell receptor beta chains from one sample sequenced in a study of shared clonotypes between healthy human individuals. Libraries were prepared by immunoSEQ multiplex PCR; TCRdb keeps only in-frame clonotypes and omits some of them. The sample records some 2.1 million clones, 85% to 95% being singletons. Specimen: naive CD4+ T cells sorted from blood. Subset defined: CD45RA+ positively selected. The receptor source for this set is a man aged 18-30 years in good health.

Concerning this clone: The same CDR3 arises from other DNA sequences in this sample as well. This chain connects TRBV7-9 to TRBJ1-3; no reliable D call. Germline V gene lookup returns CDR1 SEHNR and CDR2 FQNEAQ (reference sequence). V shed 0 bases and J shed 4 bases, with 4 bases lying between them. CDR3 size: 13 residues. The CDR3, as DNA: TGTGCCAGCAGCTTAGCGGGGGGAAACACCATATATTTT. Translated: CASSLAGGNTIYF.

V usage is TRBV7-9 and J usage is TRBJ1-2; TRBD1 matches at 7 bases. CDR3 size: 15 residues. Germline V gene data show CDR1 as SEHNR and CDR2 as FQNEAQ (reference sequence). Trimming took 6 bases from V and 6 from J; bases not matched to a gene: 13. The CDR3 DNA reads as TGTGCCAGCAGTCCATCGACAGGGTTTATGGATGGCTACACCTTC. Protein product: CASSPSTGFMDGYTF.

The CDR3 reads CASSFTGSQAGELFF. The CDR3 nucleotides are TGTGCCAGCAGCTTCACAGGGTCGCAAGCCGGGGAGCTGTTTTTT. The chain employs TRBV11-3 and TRBJ2-2, with D possibly TRBD1 on 6 matching bases. Germline-derived CDR1 and CDR2 are SGHNT and YENEEA. This CDR3 comprises 15 residues. The V and J ends lost 3 bases and 6 bases respectively, with 14 bases between them.

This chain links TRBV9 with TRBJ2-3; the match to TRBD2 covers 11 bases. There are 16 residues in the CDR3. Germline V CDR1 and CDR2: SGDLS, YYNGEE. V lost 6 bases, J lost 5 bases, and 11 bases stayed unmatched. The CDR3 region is CASTIGLAGGGDTQYF. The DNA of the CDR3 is TGTGCCAGCACGATAGGACTAGCGGGTGGAGGAGATACGCAGTATTTT.

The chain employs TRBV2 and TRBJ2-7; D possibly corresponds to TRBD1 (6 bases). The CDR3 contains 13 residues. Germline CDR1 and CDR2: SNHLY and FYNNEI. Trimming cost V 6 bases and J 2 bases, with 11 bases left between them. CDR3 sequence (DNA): TGTGCCAGCAGACAGGGAGTAGCCTACGAGCAGTACTTC. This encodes CASRQGVAYEQYF.